The sample holds one count of the clone carrying this TCR beta chain. What it binds is not known. PCR employed 60 Vbeta and 13 Jbeta primers. Generated by immunoSEQ multiplex PCR, the TCRdb table keeps only in-frame clones and is missing some. The sample gives about 190,000 clones, roughly 77% of which show up once; roughly 1.4% is in the top ten. Germline V gene sequence: CDR1 MDHEN, CDR2 SYDVKM. This CDR3 region has 15 residues. The junction had 11 bases not matched to a gene; V was cut back by 5 bases and J by 5 bases. Donors counted as nominally healthy when sampled, yet unrecorded immune exposures were likely. The sample comes from a study of cytomegalovirus exposure and HLA in healthy donors. Notes on the study in general: The authors assumed roughly uniform sequencing depth across donors for presence/absence analyses. Most TCR sequences proved rare, with some public TCRs found in many donors. Earlier analysis found most TCR beta V segments productive about 90% or about 30% of the time.

Sequencing used PBMCs. This chain connects TRBV28 to TRBJ1-1, with 7 bases identical to TRBD1. This clonotype was sampled from a woman between 50 and 59 years old in good health and CMV-seronegative. CDR3 nucleotide sequence: TGTGCCAGCAGTCTGAACAACAGGGGTTGGACTGAAGCTTTCTTT. Its protein is CASSLNNRGWTEAFF.